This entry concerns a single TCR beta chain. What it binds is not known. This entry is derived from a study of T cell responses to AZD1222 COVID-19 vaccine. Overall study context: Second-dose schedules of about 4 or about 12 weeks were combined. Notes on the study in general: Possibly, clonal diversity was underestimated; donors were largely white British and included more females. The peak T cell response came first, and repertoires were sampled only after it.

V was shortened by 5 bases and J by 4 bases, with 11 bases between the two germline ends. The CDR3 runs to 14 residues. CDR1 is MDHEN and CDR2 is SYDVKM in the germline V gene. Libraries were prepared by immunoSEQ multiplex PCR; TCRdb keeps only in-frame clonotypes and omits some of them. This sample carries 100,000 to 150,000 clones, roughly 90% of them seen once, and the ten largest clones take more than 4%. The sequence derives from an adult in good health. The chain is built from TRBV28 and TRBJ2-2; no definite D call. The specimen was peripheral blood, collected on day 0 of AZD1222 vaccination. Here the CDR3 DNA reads TGTGCCAGCAGTGCTGGGTTTGCCACCGGGGAGCTGTTTTTT. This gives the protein CASSAGFATGELFF. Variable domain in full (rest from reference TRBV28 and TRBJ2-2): DVKVTQSSRYLVKRTGEKVFLECVQDMDHENMFWYRQDPGLGLRLIYFSYDVKMKEKGDIPEGYSVSREKKERFSLILESASTNQTSMYLCASSAGFATGELFFGEGSRLTVL.